In its sample, the clone carrying this T cell receptor beta chain was seen once. TCRdb keeps only in-frame clones here, not all; method: immunoSEQ multiplex PCR. The sample consists of about 140,000 clones, 75% to 85% of them appearing once. The germline gives CDR1 MGHDK, CDR2 SYGVNS. V was cut by 10 bases and J by 11 bases, with 21 bases left in between. The length of the CDR3 is 13 residues. This sample stems from a study of blood T cell repertoires in COVID-19. Study-level information: PBMCs, B-cell-depleted T cells, or T cells provided the cDNA or gDNA that made up the material.

This sequence originates from a man in his 60s with active or convalescent COVID-19. The sequenced sample consisted of peripheral blood. The gene calls are TRBV25-1 and TRBJ2-1; D is uncertain. The CDR3 nucleotides are TGTGCCACCCAACCGCGGCGGCTTGTCCAGCAGTTCTTC. This encodes CATQPRRLVQQFF.